The present T cell receptor (beta chain) was sequenced within a study of blood T cell repertoires in COVID-19. Looking at the study overall: Samples of COVID-19 (acute and convalescent) were obtained from the United States, Italy and Spain. From T cells, B-cell-depleted T cells, or PBMCs came the material, which was cDNA or gDNA.

The germline V gene encodes CDR1 MNHEY and CDR2 SVGAGI. Trimming pared 6 bases from V and 10 bases from J, leaving 19 bases between. The CDR3 runs 13 residues. Produced via immunoSEQ multiplex PCR; TCRdb's table is partial and in-frame only. The repertoire holds approximately 47,000 clones, with around nine tenths as singletons. This chain joins TRBV6-5 and TRBJ2-7, with D possibly matching TRBD1 (6 bases). What was sequenced was peripheral blood. The source is a human donor with active COVID-19. The donor label of this sample is uncertain. For the CDR3, the DNA is TGTGCCAGCAGCACAACAGGGTTGTCGGAACAGTACTTC. This sequence encodes CASSTTGLSEQYF.